This T cell receptor beta chain emerged from a study of shared clonotypes between healthy human individuals. Study-level information: Three plates each covered CD4 naive and memory; CD8 naive two, CD8 memory one. The study's findings and limits: Naive subsets, compared against memory subsets, generally had larger estimated richness values.

Positively selected for CCR7, the CD45RO-negative cells used as naive CD8 cells excluded terminally differentiated effector memory CD45RA+ cells. The CDR3 spans 10 residues. Trimming removed 9 bases from V and 6 bases from J, with 8 bases in between. From germline, CDR1 is SEHNR and CDR2 FQNEAQ (reference sequence). Note on this clone: Its specificity is not known.

Around 30,000 T cell genomes (roughly 220 ng DNA) went into each sorted-subset replicate. Profiled with immunoSEQ multiplex PCR; TCRdb holds only in-frame clones, not every one. The sample includes approximately 740,000 clones, around 93% of them seen just once. J is TRBJ1-1 and V is TRBV7-9; D gene uncertain. The receptor was isolated from a young man in good health. Sequencing input: naive CD8+ T cells sorted from blood. The CDR3 region is CASTLAEAFF. In DNA, the CDR3 is TGTGCCAGTACCTTGGCTGAAGCTTTCTTT.